This T cell receptor (beta chain) comes out of a study of OX40 agonist ivuxolimab in advanced cancers. The study's findings and limits: CD8+ T cells (on average) carried more expanded clones than CD4+ T cells. Several nonresponders also turned out to have low normalized T-cell clonal expansion. At doses 0.1 to 3.0 mg/kg, CD4+ and CD8+ clones expanded.

Profiling relied on immunoSEQ multiplex PCR, and the TCRdb table lists in-frame clones only, not all of them. Here the sample spans 81,000 or so clones, more than 75% being singletons. Points on this clone: The antigen is undetermined.

Patients were excluded for autoimmune disease history or systemic immunosuppression. V shed 6 bases and J shed 0 bases, with 15 bases lying between them. Per the germline V gene, CDR1 is SEHNR and CDR2 is FQNEAQ (reference sequence). This CDR3 comprises 16 residues. The V and J genes are TRBV7-9 and TRBJ1-3, with D possibly matching TRBD1 (6 bases). The source of this sequence is an adult with an advanced solid tumor such as melanoma, head and neck, liver or kidney cancer. Specimen: CD4+ or CD8+ T cells sorted from blood, collected in a trial of the OX40 agonist ivuxolimab. The CDR3 loop is CASRAKDSVSGNTIYF. In DNA form, the CDR3 reads TGTGCCAGCAGGGCGAAGGACAGTGTCTCTGGAAACACCATATATTTT. Using reference TRBV7-9 and TRBJ1-3 for the parts outside the CDR3, the full variable domain is DTGVSQNPRHKITKRGQNVTFRCDPISEHNRLYWYRQTLGQGPEFLTYFQNEAQLEKSRLLSDRFSAERPKGSFSTLEIQRTEQGDSAMYLCASRAKDSVSGNTIYFGEGSWLTVV.